The next 8 T cell receptor beta chains were all read from a single sample in a study of T cells in tumors after PD-1 blockade. Assay used: immunoSEQ multiplex PCR; TCRdb lists only in-frame clones, some missing. The top ten clones hold 13% of a sample with 54,000 or so clones, about four fifths of them seen once. The sequencing here drew on PBMCs, taken before anti-PD-1 treatment. The receptors were gathered from a human donor with basal cell carcinoma.

The chain recombines TRBV5-6 with TRBJ1-4, with D maybe TRBD1 (5 bases). CDR3 size: 14 residues. From germline, CDR1 is SGHDT and CDR2 YYEEEE. Trimming stripped 0 bases from V and 4 bases from J, with 7 bases between. The CDR3 is CASSLGGINEKLFF. As DNA, the CDR3 is TGTGCCAGCAGCTTGGGGGGGATTAATGAAAAACTGTTTTTT.

This clone was seen a handful of times. V and J are TRBV6-5 and TRBJ2-7; a weak D match, TRBD1 (6 bases). This CDR3 contains 13 residues. V gave up 2 bases and J gave up 6 bases, with 11 bases separating them. Germline V gives CDR1 MNHEY, CDR2 SVGAGI. CDR3 DNA sequence: TGTGCCAGCAGTTACGGTCAGGGGCGCGAGCAGTACTTC. Translating gives CASSYGQGREQYF.

This clone has just a few counts. This chain connects TRBV13 to TRBJ2-2; a possible D gene is TRBD2 (5 bases). This CDR3 region has 15 residues. Germline V CDR1 and CDR2: PRHDT, FYEKMQ (reference sequence). The V gene lost 10 bases and the J gene lost 1 base, with 16 bases spanning the gap. The CDR3 reads CATKILVGNTGELFF. The DNA of the CDR3 is TGTGCCACCAAAATACTAGTCGGGAACACCGGGGAGCTGTTTTTT.

This chain joins TRBV19 and TRBJ2-1; possibly TRBD1 for D (5 bases). Germline CDR1 is LNHDA and CDR2 is SQIVND (reference sequence). This CDR3 contains 15 residues. V gave up 7 bases and J gave up 7 bases, with 20 bases separating them. The CDR3 DNA reads TGTGCCAGTATGGCTCGGCAGGGTGTGGGGAATGAGCAGTTCTTC. Protein: CASMARQGVGNEQFF.

The chain has TRBV11-1 and TRBJ2-7, with TRBD2 as a possible D gene (6 bases). The CDR3 is made up of 14 amino acids. Trimming pared 8 bases from V and 0 bases from J, leaving 14 bases between. Germline V lookup: CDR1 SGHAT, CDR2 FQDESV (reference sequence). The CDR3 loop reads CASGPGLNSYEQYF. In DNA form, the CDR3 reads TGTGCCAGCGGGCCGGGACTGAACTCCTACGAGCAGTACTTC.

The gene calls are TRBV5-1 and TRBJ2-5, with D possibly TRBD1 on 6 matching bases. The CDR3 loop spans 12 amino acids. V lost 7 bases and J lost 5, with 12 bases in between. Germline CDR1 and CDR2: SGHRS and YFSETQ. The CDR3 region is CASRWTDETQYF. In DNA form, the CDR3 reads TGCGCCAGCCGATGGACAGATGAGACCCAGTACTTC.

The chain has TRBV6-5 and TRBJ1-2; D is unclear. The CDR3 totals 13 residues. The germline V gene encodes CDR1 MNHEY and CDR2 SVGAGI. The V end was cut by 7 bases, the J end by 1 base, with 10 bases between. CDR3 in DNA: TGTGCCAGCAATAAGCCCGGTAACTATGGCTACACCTTC. Translating it yields CASNKPGNYGYTF.

The chain is built from TRBV18 and TRBJ2-1, with TRBD2 as a possible D gene (5 bases). The CDR3 has 16 residues. The V and J ends lost 4 bases and 0 bases respectively, with 13 bases between them. The germline V gene encodes CDR1 KGHSH and CDR2 LQKENI. As DNA, the CDR3 is TGTGCCAGCTCACTAGTCACGGGAATCTCCTACAATGAGCAGTTCTTC. This translates into CASSLVTGISYNEQFF.